This T cell receptor beta chain appears in the sequencing data of a study of response to subunit inactivated influenza vaccine listed by TCRdb under 2018. Regarding the study in general: Deep quantitative profiling of the T cell receptor repertoire was used in the study to follow responses to a trivalent subunit inactivated influenza vaccine. General study outcomes and caveats: It was suggested by the authors that each seasonal influenza vaccination may recruit only a limited number of new T cells.

This clonotype was counted only a few times. It has no known antigen specificity. It has no much larger one-base neighbor in the sample; base qualities were not kept. Library generation was performed with RT-PCR. The sequencer was an Illumina HiSeq 2500. TCRdb took the public reads, trimmed them with fastp at Q25, ran MiXCR for clone calling and kept in-frame beta chains. Every distinct CDR3 protein forms one entry, paired with its most common genes and DNA. The sample data list hundreds of thousands of distinct CDR3 sequences, and 6% to 9% of these were observed just once. The top ten hold over 10% of the sample. The CDR3 covers 13 residues, taking in both the cysteine and the phenylalanine. This entry keeps only the CDR3 DNA: 39 bases, framed from base 1. V loses 2 bases at its end and J loses 6 bases; junction bases beyond the gene matches: 4.

Recombination connected TRBV12-3 or TRBV12-4 to TRBJ2-7, and 7 junctional nucleotides match TRBD1. This TCR came from a man between 50 and 75 years old who received an inactivated influenza vaccine. Donor details come from another sample of the same person, matched by shared clones. The sample in question was PBMCs from blood, obtained about 24 months after vaccination. The CDR3 here reads CASSLSGGPEQYF. The DNA sequence follows: TGTGCCAGCAGTTTATCAGGGGGTCCCGAGCAGTACTTC.